This entry lists 28 T cell receptor beta chains sequenced from one sample in a study of cytomegalovirus exposure and HLA in healthy donors. 13 Jbeta primers and 60 Vbeta primers were used for the PCR. Assay: immunoSEQ multiplex PCR; the TCRdb copy retains only in-frame clones and omits some. The data contain around 200,000 clones, 80% to 90% of them singletons. Specimen: PBMCs. These receptor sequences come from a girl aged 2-15 years in good health and CMV-seropositive.

V and J are TRBV11-1 and TRBJ2-5; 7 positions match TRBD2. The ends lost 5 bases at V and 4 bases at J; junction bases unmatched: 4. Germline CDR1 and CDR2: SGHAT and FQDESV (reference sequence). The CDR3 loop spans 13 amino acids. DNA of the CDR3: TGTGCCAGCAGCCAGGGAGGGGTAGAGACCCAGTACTTC. Translated, it gives CASSQGGVETQYF.

V gene TRBV5-4 combines with J gene TRBJ1-2; TRBD1 agrees at 10 bases. The CDR3 spans 14 residues. Germline V lookup: CDR1 SGHNT, CDR2 YYREEE (reference sequence). J gave up 7 bases and V 6 bases, and 9 bases lay outside the gene matches. The CDR3 DNA is TGTGCCAGCACCCCTTTCGACAGGGGGCTTGGCTACACCTTC. Its translation: CASTPFDRGLGYTF.

V and J are TRBV5-1 and TRBJ2-1; TRBD2 is a possible D gene (6 bases). Germline lookup yields CDR1 SGHRS and CDR2 YFSETQ. V shed 6 bases and J shed 8 bases, with 15 bases lying between them. The CDR3 totals 13 residues. The CDR3 spells CASTLPSGYEQFF. In DNA form, the CDR3 reads TGCGCCAGCACCCTTCCAAGCGGGTATGAGCAGTTCTTC.

The genes are TRBV4-1 and TRBJ2-3; D may be TRBD1 (6 bases). The CDR3 is 15 residues long. Germline CDR1 is MGHRA and CDR2 is YSYEKL. V lost 6 bases, J lost 11 bases, and 24 bases lay in between. CDR3 nucleotide sequence: TGCGCCAGCAGGCCCGGGACAAGGAACCCCAGGGAGCAGTATTTT. Translation gives CASRPGTRNPREQYF.

As regards this clone: Distinct nucleotide sequences in the sample also encode this CDR3. This chain connects TRBV5-4 to TRBJ1-1, with D perhaps matching TRBD1 (6 bases). Trimming removed 4 bases at V and 0 bases at J, with 10 bases between. The CDR3 covers 14 residues. The germline V gene has CDR1 SGHNT and CDR2 YYREEE (reference sequence). The CDR3 nucleotides read TGTGCCAGCAGCAAGACAGGTCTGAACACTGAAGCTTTCTTT. Its protein product is CASSKTGLNTEAFF.

In this sample, this clone turned up once. The chain couples TRBV9 to TRBJ2-7, with TRBD2 matching over 8 bases. The CDR3 extends over 16 amino acids. Germline V gene lookup returns CDR1 SGDLS and CDR2 YYNGEE. V shed 0 bases and J 6 bases; nucleotides not matched to a gene: 11. Here the CDR3 DNA reads TGTGCCAGCAGCGTAGGAGCGGGAGCGGCAATGCGCGAGCAGTACTTC. Its protein is CASSVGAGAAMREQYF.

The rearrangement joins TRBV9 to TRBJ2-1, with 7 positions matching TRBD2. V dropped 4 bases and J dropped 9; count of bases not matched to a gene: 7. Per the germline V gene, CDR1 is SGDLS and CDR2 is YYNGEE. This CDR3 has 13 amino acids. The CDR3 reads CASSPPGRVEQFF. Here the CDR3 DNA reads TGTGCCAGCAGCCCTCCAGGGAGGGTTGAGCAGTTCTTC. The entire variable domain, with the rest obtained from reference TRBV9 and TRBJ2-1, is as follows: DSGVTQTPKHLITATGQRVTLRCSPRSGDLSVYWYQQSLDQGLQFLIQYYNGEERAKGNILERFSAQQFPDLHSELNLSSLELGDSALYFCASSPPGRVEQFFGPGTRLTVL.

The chain is built from TRBV15 and TRBJ1-4; possibly TRBD1 for D (5 bases). This CDR3 spans 14 amino acids. Trimming left V 2 bases short and J 3 bases short, with 7 bases between. Germline CDR1 reads LNHNV; CDR2 reads YYDKDF (reference sequence). The CDR3 region has the DNA TGTGCCACCAGCAGACAGGGCCCTAATGAAAAACTGTTTTTT. As protein: CATSRQGPNEKLFF.

The rearrangement uses TRBV6-9 and TRBJ2-7; TRBD2 matches at 7 bases. The V segment lost 2 bases and the J segment 7 bases; nucleotides outside the gene matches: 17. CDR3 length: 17 amino acids. CDR1 and CDR2 (germline): MNHGY, SVAAGI. As DNA, the CDR3 is TGTGCCAGCAGTTATCTCACGAGGCTAGCGGCCTCTTGTGAGCAGTACTTC. Its protein is CASSYLTRLAASCEQYF.

The V gene is TRBV4-1, the J gene TRBJ2-3; 7 bases align to TRBD1. The J segment lost 4 bases and the V segment lost 4 bases, leaving 11 bases of the junction unmatched. There are 16 residues in the CDR3. The germline V gene has CDR1 MGHRA and CDR2 YSYEKL. DNA for the CDR3: TGCGCCAGCAGCCGATTAGGGGGCTATTTGGCAGATACGCAGTATTTT. Its protein product is CASSRLGGYLADTQYF.

V is TRBV15 and J is TRBJ2-3; 11 bases align to TRBD1. The germline CDR1 and CDR2 sequences are LNHNV and YYDKDF (reference sequence). The CDR3 has 16 amino acids. With 5 bases clipped from V and 5 bases from J, the junction kept 9 bases outside the gene matches. The CDR3 region is CATSPPGQGARDTQYF. CDR3 DNA sequence: TGTGCCACCAGCCCACCTGGACAGGGGGCGAGAGATACGCAGTATTTT.

This sequence joins TRBV25-1 and TRBJ1-4; 10 bases align to TRBD1. V dropped 4 bases and J dropped 2; count of bases not matched to a gene: 10. Germline V gene data show CDR1 as MGHDK and CDR2 as SYGVNS. The CDR3 is made up of 18 amino acids. CDR3 DNA sequence: TGTGCCAGCAGTGGGGACAGGGGAGAACTCCAGACTAATGAAAAACTGTTTTTT. It is translated as CASSGDRGELQTNEKLFF.

The genes are TRBV7-9 and TRBJ2-7; D possibly corresponds to TRBD1 (6 bases). CDR1 SEHNR and CDR2 FQNEAQ come from the germline V gene (reference sequence). V lost 5 bases and J lost 0, with 14 bases in between. This CDR3 comprises 15 residues. The CDR3 sequence: CASSTTGPSSYEQYF. CDR3 in DNA: TGTGCCAGCAGCACGACAGGACCTAGCTCCTACGAGCAGTACTTC.

The V call is TRBV9, the J call TRBJ2-4, with 7 bases matching TRBD2. V lost 2 bases to trimming and J lost 3 bases; unmatched junction nucleotides: 2. The CDR3 contains 14 residues. Looked up from germline, CDR1 is SGDLS and CDR2 is YYNGEE. CDR3 in amino acids: CASSVGGIKNIQYF. CDR3 sequence (DNA): TGTGCCAGCAGCGTGGGGGGGATCAAAAACATTCAGTACTTC.

This chain connects TRBV4-2 to TRBJ2-3; 7 bases agree with TRBD2. This CDR3 is 14 amino acids long. Per germline, CDR1 LGHNA and CDR2 YNFKEQ. V dropped 5 bases and J dropped 4; count of bases not matched to a gene: 6. The chain's CDR3 is CASSAQRGSDTQYF. The CDR3 DNA follows: TGTGCCAGCAGCGCCCAGCGGGGATCAGATACGCAGTATTTT.

This sequence joins TRBV11-2 and TRBJ1-3; TRBD1 is a possible D gene (5 bases). The germline V gene has CDR1 SGHAT and CDR2 FQNNGV. The CDR3 loop spans 18 amino acids. The ends were cut back, 2 bases at V and 0 bases at J, with 17 bases in the middle. CDR3 DNA sequence: TGTGCCAGCAGCTTATTTTATGGACATTCGAGCTCTGGAAACACCATATATTTT. Its protein product is CASSLFYGHSSSGNTIYF.

V is TRBV11-3 and J is TRBJ2-1; TRBD2 agrees at 11 bases. V shed 3 bases, J shed 8 bases, and the junction held 6 bases outside the gene matches. CDR3 size: 15 residues. Germline loops: CDR1 SGHNT, CDR2 YENEEA. In nucleotides, the CDR3 is TGTGCCAGCAGCTTCACTAGCGGGAGAATCTATGAGCAGTTCTTC. This gives the protein CASSFTSGRIYEQFF.

V gene TRBV7-2 combines with J gene TRBJ2-5; D perhaps matches TRBD2 (6 bases). V was shortened by 5 bases and J by 2 bases, with 24 bases between the two germline ends. Germline lookup yields CDR1 SGHTA and CDR2 FQGNSA. CDR3 length: 18 residues. CDR3 residues: CASSRTPRRVAVQETQYF. The CDR3 DNA follows: TGTGCCAGCAGCCGAACCCCCCGGAGGGTAGCGGTTCAAGAGACCCAGTACTTC.

This clone came up once. The chain joins TRBV18 to TRBJ2-7; 8 nucleotides match TRBD2. Per germline, CDR1 KGHSH and CDR2 LQKENI. Trimming cost V 0 bases and J 0 bases; bases outside gene matches: 1. This CDR3 has 15 amino acids. CDR3 sequence: CASSPPSGSSYEQYF. For the CDR3, the DNA is TGTGCCAGCTCACCACCGAGCGGGAGCTCCTACGAGCAGTACTTC.

There are a few counts of this clone. The chain uses TRBV19 and TRBJ2-7, with 10 bases lining up with TRBD2. The CDR3 totals 14 residues. The germline gives CDR1 LNHDA, CDR2 SQIVND (reference sequence). Trimming removed 6 bases from V and 0 bases from J; junction bases left unmatched: 2. CDR3 region: CASSLAGDSYEQYF. The CDR3 DNA sequence: TGTGCCAGTAGCCTAGCGGGGGACTCCTACGAGCAGTACTTC.

This chain connects TRBV11-2 to TRBJ2-4; no reliable D call. This CDR3 spans 13 amino acids. Germline loops: CDR1 SGHAT, CDR2 FQNNGV. V lost 2 bases to trimming and J lost 0 bases, with 2 bases between them. CDR3 sequence: CASSLLAKNIQYF. The DNA of the CDR3 is TGTGCCAGCAGCTTACTAGCCAAAAACATTCAGTACTTC. Combining the CDR3 with reference TRBV11-2 and TRBJ2-4 gives the whole variable domain EAGVAQSPRYKIIEKRQSVAFWCNPISGHATLYWYQQILGQGPKLLIQFQNNGVVDDSQLPKDRFSAERLKGVDSTLKIQPAKLEDSAVYLCASSLLAKNIQYFGAGTRLSVL.

J is TRBJ1-1 and V is TRBV5-6; 9 nucleotides align to TRBD1. CDR1 and CDR2 from the germline V gene are SGHDT and YYEEEE. This CDR3 is built from 14 residues. Losses at the gene ends were 5 bases for V and 4 bases for J; bases not matched to a gene: 6. The CDR3 loop reads CASRKVTGGTEAFF. The CDR3 DNA sequence: TGTGCCAGCAGGAAGGTGACAGGGGGCACTGAAGCTTTCTTT.

This chain links TRBV12-5 with TRBJ1-2; D is unclear. Trimming shortened V by 1 base and J by 7 bases, and 10 bases separated the two germline ends. The germline V gene encodes CDR1 LGHNT and CDR2 FRNRAP. This CDR3 contains 13 residues. CDR3 nucleotide sequence: TGTGCTAGTGGTTTGGCCCAAGAGGGTGGCTACACCTTC. Its translation is CASGLAQEGGYTF. Together with reference TRBV12-5 and TRBJ1-2, the CDR3 gives the full variable domain: DARVTQTPRHKVTEMGQEVTMRCQPILGHNTVFWYRQTMMQGLELLAYFRNRAPLDDSGMPKDRFSAEMPDATLATLKIQPSEPRDSAVYFCASGLAQEGGYTFGSGTRLTVV.

The rearrangement uses TRBV9 and TRBJ2-1, with TRBD2 matching 9 bases. The V gene's germline CDR1 is SGDLS and CDR2 YYNGEE. The CDR3 runs to 17 residues. Germline trimming cut 3 bases from V and 8 bases from J; bases unmatched to any gene: 15. CDR3 in DNA: TGTGCCAGCAGCGCCGGGACTAGCCTCACCAAAGGCGATGAGCAGTTCTTC. It translates to CASSAGTSLTKGDEQFF.

This rearrangement joins TRBV4-1 to TRBJ2-1; 12 bases agree with TRBD2. The CDR3 sequence is 17 residues long. The germline gives CDR1 MGHRA, CDR2 YSYEKL. The trim removed 4 bases at V and 4 bases at J, leaving 8 bases unmatched. CDR3 sequence: CASSPTSLAGGYNEQFF. In nucleotides, the CDR3 is TGCGCCAGCAGCCCCACCTCCCTAGCGGGAGGGTACAATGAGCAGTTCTTC.

The CDR3 nucleotides read TGCGCCAGCAGCTTGAGTGGGGGCCCGAACACTGAAGCTTTCTTT. Its translation: CASSLSGGPNTEAFF. V and J are TRBV5-1 and TRBJ1-1, with a tentative D call TRBD1 (6 bases). The CDR3 runs to 15 residues. Trimming took off 1 base at V and 1 base at J, with 11 bases between the two ends. Per the germline V gene, CDR1 is SGHRS and CDR2 is YFSETQ.

J is TRBJ1-1 and V is TRBV23-1, with D maybe TRBD1 (6 bases). TRBV23-1 is an ORF for which the function is uncertain. V lost 2 bases to trimming and J lost 0 bases, with 7 bases between them. CDR3 length: 14 amino acids. The CDR3 sequence: CASSQRGLNTEAFF. CDR3 DNA: TGCGCCAGCAGTCAAAGGGGGTTGAACACTGAAGCTTTCTTT.

This chain's CDR3 is CASSLRRDTDTQYF. DNA of the CDR3: TGTGCCAGCAGCTTAAGGAGAGATACAGATACGCAGTATTTT. The gene calls are TRBV7-6 and TRBJ2-3; D gene ambiguous. V lost 2 bases to trimming and J lost 3 bases, with 9 bases between them. This CDR3 spans 14 amino acids. Germline V lookup: CDR1 SGHVS, CDR2 FNYEAQ.